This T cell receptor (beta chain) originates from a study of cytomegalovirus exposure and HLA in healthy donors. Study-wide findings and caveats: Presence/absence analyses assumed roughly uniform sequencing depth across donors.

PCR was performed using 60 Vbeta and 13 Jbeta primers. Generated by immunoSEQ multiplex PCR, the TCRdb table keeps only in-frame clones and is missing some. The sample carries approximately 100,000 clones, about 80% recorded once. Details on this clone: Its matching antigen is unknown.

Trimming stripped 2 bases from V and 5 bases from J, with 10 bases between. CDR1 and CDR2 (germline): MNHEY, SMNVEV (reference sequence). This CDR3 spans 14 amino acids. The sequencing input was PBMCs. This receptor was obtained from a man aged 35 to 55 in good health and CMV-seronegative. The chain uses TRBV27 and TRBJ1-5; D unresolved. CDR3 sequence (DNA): TGTGCCAGCAGTTTACGGACGGGAGATCAGCCCCAGCATTTT. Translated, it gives CASSLRTGDQPQHF.